This T cell receptor (beta chain) emerged from a study of PD-1 blockade in mismatch repair-deficient tumors. Overall study findings and caveats: Tumor-resident clones, often absent from pretreatment blood, expanded after pembrolizumab and then contracted.

All patients were mismatch repair deficient, assessed by either PCR or immunohistochemistry. TCR sequencing covered a few patients who responded to pembrolizumab. Turning to this clone: Its matching antigen is unknown.

Assay: immunoSEQ multiplex PCR; the TCRdb copy retains only in-frame clones and omits some. Seen here are roughly 16,000 clones, roughly four fifths observed once, and the top ten hold around 3.7%. Germline V gene sequence: CDR1 MNHEY, CDR2 SVGAGI. Trimming left V 7 bases short and J 1 base short, with 10 bases between. CDR3 size: 13 residues. The chain employs TRBV6-5 and TRBJ1-2; TRBD1 is a possible D gene (5 bases). The TCR comes from an adult with mismatch repair-deficient cancer. Specimen: PBMCs, collected 4 weeks after starting pembrolizumab. The CDR3 spells CASTAGVNYGYTF. DNA of the CDR3: TGTGCCAGCACCGCGGGGGTTAACTATGGCTACACCTTC.